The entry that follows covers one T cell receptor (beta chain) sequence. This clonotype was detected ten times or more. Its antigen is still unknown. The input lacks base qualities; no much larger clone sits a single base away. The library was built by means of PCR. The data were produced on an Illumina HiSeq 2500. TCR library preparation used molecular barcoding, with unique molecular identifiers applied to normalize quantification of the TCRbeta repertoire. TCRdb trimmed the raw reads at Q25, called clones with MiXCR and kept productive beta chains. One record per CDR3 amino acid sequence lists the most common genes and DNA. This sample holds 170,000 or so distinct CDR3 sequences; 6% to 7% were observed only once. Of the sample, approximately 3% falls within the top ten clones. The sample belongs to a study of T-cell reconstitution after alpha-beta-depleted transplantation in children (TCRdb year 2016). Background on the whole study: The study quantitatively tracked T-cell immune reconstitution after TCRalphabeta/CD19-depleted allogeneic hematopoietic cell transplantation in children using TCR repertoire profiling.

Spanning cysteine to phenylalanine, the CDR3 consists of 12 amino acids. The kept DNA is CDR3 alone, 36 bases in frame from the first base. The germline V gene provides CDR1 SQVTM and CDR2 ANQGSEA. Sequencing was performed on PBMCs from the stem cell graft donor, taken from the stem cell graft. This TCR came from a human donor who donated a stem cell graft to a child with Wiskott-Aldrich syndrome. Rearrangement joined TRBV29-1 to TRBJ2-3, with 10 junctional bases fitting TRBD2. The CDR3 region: CTGLAGTDTQYF. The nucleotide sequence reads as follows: TGCACTGGACTAGCGGGCACAGATACGCAGTATTTT.